These T cell receptor beta chains were read from a single sample in a study of Graves' ophthalmopathy and Graves' hyperthyroidism. Each CDR3 protein gets one entry after TCRdb re-called the multiplex PCR reads with MiXCR. The table has a few hundred thousand distinct CDR3 sequences, 15% to 19% seen once. Sequencing used peripheral blood. These receptors were obtained from a young woman with stable Graves' hyperthyroidism. CDR3s include the opening cysteine and the closing phenylalanine or tryptophan. A D gene is named only where the DNA matches it firmly. Expanded clones are given a class, and other clones once, few, many or no size at all.

.,TRBV12-3/TRBV12-4,TRBJ2-3,TRBD2,15,TGTGCCAGCAGCAGTTTCCAGCGGGGGGGGGATACGCAGTATTTT,CASSSFQRGGDTQYF
.,TRBV27,TRBJ2-7,.,16,TGTGCCAGCAGTTTATCGAAGTACTCTGGAGGGATCGAGCAGTACTTC,CASSLSKYSGGIEQYF
many,TRBV14,TRBJ1-2,TRBD1,15,TGTGCCAGCAGCCCGCGGACAGGGGGACGGGATGGCTACACCTTC,CASSPRTGGRDGYTF
.,TRBV6-1,TRBJ1-2,.,15,TGTGCCAGCAGTGACTTCCGCACGGATAACTATGGCTACACCTTC,CASSDFRTDNYGYTF
few,TRBV11-2,TRBJ1-1,.,14,TGTGCCAGCAGCCCGGGGGGGTATGGCACTGAAGCTTTCTTT,CASSPGGYGTEAFF
.,TRBV12-3/TRBV12-4,TRBJ1-2,TRBD1,16,TGTGCCAGCAGTTCGACCTCCAGGACAGGGGGCCATGGCTACACCTTC,CASSSTSRTGGHGYTF
many,TRBV7-9,TRBJ1-2,TRBD1,16,TGTGCCAGCAGCGCGCAAGGACAGGCAATTAACTATGGCTACACCTTC,CASSAQGQAINYGYTF
many,TRBV10-3,TRBJ1-5,TRBD1,14,TGTGCCACCCTGACAGGGGGCGGAAGTCAGCCCCAGCATTTT,CATLTGGGSQPQHF
few,TRBV11-1,TRBJ1-6,.,19,TGTGCCAGCAGCTACGTTACCGGGGGTAGGATCACATCAGGTTCACCCCTCCACTTT,CASSYVTGGRITSGSPLHF
few,TRBV4-1,TRBJ1-6,.,16,TGCGCCAGCAGCCAAGATCAAGCGTTCTGTAATTCACCCCTCCACTTT,CASSQDQAFCNSPLHF
many,TRBV6-1,TRBJ1-1,.,14,TGTGCCAGCAGTGACAGGTCAGGGAACACTGAAGCTTTCTTT,CASSDRSGNTEAFF
many,TRBV6-2/TRBV6-3,TRBJ1-5,TRBD1,16,TGTGCCAGCAGTACCCGGGAACAGGGGGCTGTTCAGCCCCAGCATTTT,CASSTREQGAVQPQHF
.,TRBV20-1,TRBJ2-5,TRBD2,16,TGCAGTGCCCATGGGATTAGCGGGAGGGAGTCAGAGACCCAGTACTTC,CSAHGISGRESETQYF
many,TRBV12-3/TRBV12-4,TRBJ1-1,.,13,TGTGCCAGCACCTATATAACGAACACTGAAGCTTTCTTT,CASTYITNTEAFF
many,TRBV6-2/TRBV6-3,TRBJ2-5,TRBD1,16,TGTGCCAGCAGTTACCGCGACAGGGGGATTCAAGAGACCCAGTACTTC,CASSYRDRGIQETQYF
many,TRBV6-2/TRBV6-3,TRBJ1-1,.,13,TGTGCCAGCAGTTACCTAGATATCACTGAAGCTTTCTTT,CASSYLDITEAFF
many,TRBV5-1,TRBJ1-1,TRBD1,17,TGCGCCAGCAGCTTGGGCCGGGACAGGTCCTCGAACACTGAAGCTTTCTTT,CASSLGRDRSSNTEAFF
many,TRBV6-2/TRBV6-3,TRBJ2-7,.,12,TGTGCCAGCAGGGGTGGGAACTACGAGCAGTACTTC,CASRGGNYEQYF
many,TRBV10-3,TRBJ1-1,.,13,TGTGCCATCACCTCCGGAGGGAACACTGAAGCTTTCTTT,CAITSGGNTEAFF
.,TRBV2,TRBJ2-2,.,14,TGTGCCAGTTTGGGGTCAGGGAGGTCCGGGGAGCTGTTTTTT,CASLGSGRSGELFF
many,TRBV25-1,TRBJ1-1,.,15,TGTGCCAGCAGTGAATCGGGGATTGGGAACACTGAAGCTTTCTTT,CASSESGIGNTEAFF
many,TRBV20-1,TRBJ2-7,.,13,TGCAGTGCGCGAAGGGTAGATTCCTACGAGCAGTACTTC,CSARRVDSYEQYF
many,TRBV27,TRBJ1-2,.,14,TGTGCCAGCACCACACACGGGGGCGGTGGTGGCTACACCTTC,CASTTHGGGGGYTF
many,TRBV11-2,TRBJ2-5,TRBD2,15,TGTGCCAGCAGCCCCCGACTAGCAGCCCTAGAGACCCAGTACTTC,CASSPRLAALETQYF
many,TRBV19,TRBJ1-3,.,13,TGTGCCAGCGCAGTAGACTCTGGAAACACCATATATTTT,CASAVDSGNTIYF
many,TRBV11-3,TRBJ2-7,TRBD1,15,TGTGCCAGCAGCCCCGGGACAGAGCCTACCTACGAGCAGTACTTC,CASSPGTEPTYEQYF
.,TRBV12-5,TRBJ2-2,.,15,TGTGCTAGTGGTTCCCTCCAGGGAGGCACCGGGGAGCTGTTTTTT,CASGSLQGGTGELFF
.,TRBV11-2,TRBJ2-7,.,13,TGTGCCAGCAGCGTAGGGCGAGGGGACGAGCAGTACTTC,CASSVGRGDEQYF
.,TRBV12-3/TRBV12-4,TRBJ1-1,.,13,TGTGCCAGCGGTAGCAGGGAAGGAGCTGAAGCTTTCTTT,CASGSREGAEAFF
many,TRBV12-3/TRBV12-4,TRBJ1-1,.,16,TGTGCCAGCAGTTTATCGGCCGGGACGGGGAACACTGAAGCTTTCTTT,CASSLSAGTGNTEAFF
many,TRBV6-5,TRBJ1-6,.,15,TGTGCCAGCAGTTACTCAGGTTCCCAGGATTCACCCCTCCACTTT,CASSYSGSQDSPLHF
many,TRBV19,TRBJ1-1,.,13,TGTGCCAGTACCCGACAGGTGAACACTGAAGCTTTCTTT,CASTRQVNTEAFF
many,TRBV2,TRBJ2-5,.,13,TGTGCCAGCAGGGGCAGGACCCAAGAGACCCAGTACTTC,CASRGRTQETQYF
many,TRBV6-1,TRBJ1-6,TRBD1,14,TGTGCCAGCACCAGACAGGGGGGTAATTCACCCCTCCACTTT,CASTRQGGNSPLHF
many,TRBV15,TRBJ1-2,.,15,TGTGCCACCAGCATTGGTGCCGGGGTGAGCTATGGCTACACCTTC,CATSIGAGVSYGYTF
many,TRBV2,TRBJ2-5,.,12,TGTGCCAGCAGTGAAAACCGAGAGACCCAGTACTTC,CASSENRETQYF
many,TRBV10-2,TRBJ1-2,.,15,TGCGCCAGCAGTGAGTCCCAGGATCGGGCCTATGGCTACACCTTC,CASSESQDRAYGYTF
few,TRBV18,TRBJ1-1,TRBD1,18,TGTGCCAGCTCACCAAGACAGGGGTTGGGCCTCATGAACACTGAAGCTTTCTTT,CASSPRQGLGLMNTEAFF
many,TRBV6-1,TRBJ2-5,TRBD2,16,TGTGCCAGCACCAGGACTAGCGGGGTGGGGAGAGAGACCCAGTACTTC,CASTRTSGVGRETQYF
many,TRBV12-5,TRBJ1-6,.,16,TGTGCTAGTGGTTTGGTTGCGGGCTCCTATAATTCACCCCTCCACTTT,CASGLVAGSYNSPLHF
many,TRBV4-2,TRBJ2-7,.,16,TGTGCCAGCAGCCAAGCAGATAGCGTTGACTCCTACGAGCAGTACTTC,CASSQADSVDSYEQYF
many,TRBV6-1,TRBJ2-4,.,12,TGTGCCAGCAGTGAAAAATTCGCCATTCAGTACTTC,CASSEKFAIQYF
many,TRBV19,TRBJ1-1,TRBD1,14,TGTGCCTCCCTCCGGGGACAGGGGGCAAGTGAAGCTTTCTTT,CASLRGQGASEAFF
many,TRBV7-8,TRBJ1-2,.,14,TGTGCCAGCAGCTCCCGGTGGGGGGCCCTTGGCTACACCTTC,CASSSRWGALGYTF
.,TRBV5-1,TRBJ2-7,.,13,TGCGCCAGCAGCTTCGTCCCAGATTCCGAGCAGTACTTC,CASSFVPDSEQYF
.,TRBV20-1,TRBJ2-3,TRBD2,17,TGCAGTGCTAGAGATGGGCTAGCGGGAGGTTACACAGATACGCAGTATTTT,CSARDGLAGGYTDTQYF
many,TRBV10-2,TRBJ1-5,TRBD1,14,TGCGCCAGCCTCGACCGACAGGGGGGTCAGCCCCAGCATTTT,CASLDRQGGQPQHF
many,TRBV19,TRBJ1-2,TRBD1,14,TGTGCCAGTAGTCTACAGGGGGTGGCGTATGGCTACACCTTC,CASSLQGVAYGYTF
.,TRBV10-3,TRBJ2-7,TRBD2,12,TGTGCCGTCAGGACTAGCGGGGGGTCGCAGTACTTC,CAVRTSGGSQYF
many,TRBV25-1,TRBJ2-3,TRBD1,16,TGTGCCAGCAGCCAAAGGACAGGTCTCCGCACAGATACGCAGTATTTT,CASSQRTGLRTDTQYF
.,TRBV15,TRBJ1-5,.,15,TGTGCCACCAGCAGAGATAGAGGGTACATCTCGCCCCAGCATTTT,CATSRDRGYISPQHF
many,TRBV12-3/TRBV12-4,TRBJ1-6,.,15,TGTGCCAGCAGTTTCCGCCCGGGAAGAAATTCACCCCTCCACTTT,CASSFRPGRNSPLHF
.,TRBV6-2/TRBV6-3,TRBJ2-1,.,15,TGTGCCAGCAGTTATCGGCTCAGGGGTAAGAATGAGCAGTTCTTC,CASSYRLRGKNEQFF
few,TRBV5-1,TRBJ2-7,.,16,TGCGCCAGCAGCGCTTCCGGGCCACTAAACGCCTACGAGCAGTACTTC,CASSASGPLNAYEQYF
few,TRBV18,TRBJ1-1,.,12,TGTGCCAGCTCACCAGGGGTTCGTGAAGCTTTCTTT,CASSPGVREAFF
.,TRBV19,TRBJ1-2,.,14,TGTGCCAGTAGTATAGAGACAGTTAACTATGGCTACACCTTC,CASSIETVNYGYTF
many,TRBV12-3/TRBV12-4,TRBJ2-5,.,11,TGTGCCAGCAGTGCGGTGGGGACCCAGTACTTC,CASSAVGTQYF
many,TRBV15,TRBJ1-2,.,15,TGTGCCACCAGCAGAGAAGGAAACAGAGACTATGGCTACACCTTC,CATSREGNRDYGYTF
.,TRBV12-3/TRBV12-4,TRBJ1-1,.,15,TGTGCCAGCAGACTAGGGCCCTGGGGGCCTACTGAAGCTTTCTTT,CASRLGPWGPTEAFF
.,TRBV10-3,TRBJ1-2,TRBD1,15,TGTGCCACCGGGGACAGGGACCTCCTTAACTATGGCTACACCTTC,CATGDRDLLNYGYTF